One and the same sample provided the 19 T cell receptor beta chains below, sequenced in a study of cytomegalovirus exposure and HLA in healthy donors. PCR amplification relied on 60 Vbeta primers (plus 13 Jbeta primers). Clones were sequenced by immunoSEQ multiplex PCR, and TCRdb holds only the in-frame ones, with some missing. The sample holds tens of thousands of clones, more than 75% seen once. Material for sequencing was PBMCs. The receptors were gathered from a man younger than 30 in good health and CMV-seronegative.

The chain employs TRBV9 and TRBJ2-7; D is perhaps TRBD2 (5 bases). This CDR3 comprises 13 residues. Trimming shortened V by 1 base and J by 5 bases, and 10 bases separated the two germline ends. The germline CDR1 and CDR2 sequences are SGDLS and YYNGEE. For the CDR3, the DNA is TGTGCCAGCAGCGTAATCAGCGGCCACGAGCAGTACTTC. It is translated as CASSVISGHEQYF.

The chain combines TRBV5-1 with TRBJ2-7; the D gene is possibly TRBD1 (6 bases). Looked up from germline, CDR1 is SGHRS and CDR2 is YFSETQ. V lost 0 bases and J 3 bases, leaving 7 bases between the germline ends. CDR3 length: 13 residues. The CDR3 bases are TGCGCCAGCAGCTTGGAGACAGGCTACGAGCAGTACTTC. This gives the protein CASSLETGYEQYF.

This chain uses TRBV28 with TRBJ2-7; D is possibly TRBD2 (5 bases). Trimming took 4 bases from V and 3 from J, leaving 16 bases between them. Looked up from germline, CDR1 is MDHEN and CDR2 is SYDVKM. This CDR3 contains 15 residues. In nucleotides, the CDR3 is TGTGCCAGCAGTTCCCCCGTGAGGGAGTTCTACGAGCAGTACTTC. Translated: CASSSPVREFYEQYF. The complete variable domain, with remaining parts taken from reference TRBV28 and TRBJ2-7, reads DVKVTQSSRYLVKRTGEKVFLECVQDMDHENMFWYRQDPGLGLRLIYFSYDVKMKEKGDIPEGYSVSREKKERFSLILESASTNQTSMYLCASSSPVREFYEQYFGPGTRLTVT.

This chain links TRBV28 with TRBJ1-1, with a weak D call TRBD1 (6 bases). Germline V gene data show CDR1 as MDHEN and CDR2 as SYDVKM. The CDR3 runs to 15 residues. Trimming pared 6 bases from V and 1 base from J, leaving 15 bases between. The CDR3 sequence: CASRKGGLRNTEAFF. CDR3 DNA sequence: TGTGCCAGCAGAAAGGGGGGGTTGAGGAACACTGAAGCTTTCTTT.

The chain joins TRBV7-2 to TRBJ1-5; 7 bases map to TRBD1. The CDR3 is made up of 15 amino acids. The J segment lost 7 bases and the V segment lost 5 bases, leaving 11 bases of the junction unmatched. Germline CDR1 and CDR2: SGHTA and FQGNSA. CDR3 DNA sequence: TGTGCCAGCAGCCTGGAAGGGGGCGCGTGGCAGCCCCAGCATTTT. The encoded protein is CASSLEGGAWQPQHF.

The chain recombines TRBV7-2 with TRBJ2-5; D may be TRBD1 (5 bases). Trimming cost V 5 bases and J 7 bases, with 14 bases left between them. This CDR3 spans 13 amino acids. The germline gives CDR1 SGHTA, CDR2 FQGNSA. CDR3 nucleotides: TGTGCCAGCAGCCCAAGGGGCTCCGGGACCCAGTACTTC. Amino acid sequence: CASSPRGSGTQYF.

J is TRBJ1-1 and V is TRBV9; D is ambiguous. CDR3 length: 14 residues. Trimming took off 0 bases at V and 6 bases at J, with 12 bases between the two ends. Germline lookup yields CDR1 SGDLS and CDR2 YYNGEE. Here the CDR3 reads CASSVEVEISEAFF. As DNA, the CDR3 is TGTGCCAGCAGCGTAGAAGTTGAGATATCTGAAGCTTTCTTT.

This clone was observed a handful of times. The chain is built from TRBV19 and TRBJ1-2, with a weak D call TRBD1 (5 bases). Trimming pared 8 bases from V and 6 bases from J, leaving 10 bases between. CDR3 length: 11 amino acids. Germline loops: CDR1 LNHDA, CDR2 SQIVND (reference sequence). This CDR3 is CASGAENGYTF. CDR3 nucleotides: TGTGCCAGTGGGGCGGAGAATGGCTACACCTTC.

The gene calls are TRBV4-1 and TRBJ2-7; D is undetermined. The V gene's germline CDR1 is MGHRA and CDR2 YSYEKL. The CDR3 runs 13 residues. The ends were cut back, 0 bases at V and 7 bases at J, with 10 bases in the middle. CDR3 sequence (DNA): TGCGCCAGCAGCCAAGACAGGTTATGGGAGCAGTACTTC. Translation: CASSQDRLWEQYF.

The chain links TRBV9 to TRBJ2-2; D perhaps matches TRBD1 (6 bases). Trimming pared 4 bases from V and 7 bases from J, leaving 11 bases between. This CDR3 is 13 amino acids long. Looked up from germline, CDR1 is SGDLS and CDR2 is YYNGEE. The chain's CDR3 is CASSLRQDGELFF. The CDR3 DNA reads as TGTGCCAGCAGCCTACGACAGGACGGGGAGCTGTTTTTT.

This chain links TRBV20-1 with TRBJ2-5; D gene uncertain. Germline lookup yields CDR1 DFQATT and CDR2 SNEGSKA (reference sequence). The CDR3 has 9 amino acids. CDR3 DNA: TGCAGCGACCAAGAGACCCAGTACTTC. The encoded protein is CSDQETQYF.

DNA of the CDR3: TGTGCCAGCAACCCTACAGCGGGGAACACTGAAGCTTTCTTT. Protein sequence: CASNPTAGNTEAFF. The chain combines TRBV9 with TRBJ1-1, with no clear D. Germline CDR1 SGDLS, CDR2 YYNGEE. The CDR3 sequence is 14 residues long. V was trimmed by 6 bases and J by 1 base, leaving 13 bases between them.

The chain employs TRBV5-4 and TRBJ2-1; 8 bases match TRBD2. With 0 bases clipped from V and 5 bases from J, the junction kept 4 bases outside the gene matches. CDR1 is SGHNT, CDR2 YYREEE, per germline (reference sequence). This CDR3 region has 15 residues. CDR3: CASSLGPAGDNEQFF. DNA for the CDR3: TGTGCCAGCAGCTTGGGGCCAGCGGGAGACAATGAGCAGTTCTTC.

In DNA form, the CDR3 reads TGTGCCAGCAGCGTACCGACTAGCGGGGGGGAGCTGTTTTTT. Translated: CASSVPTSGGELFF. V and J are TRBV11-3 and TRBJ2-2; 10 bases line up with TRBD2. The CDR3 sequence is 14 residues long. Trimming took 5 bases from V and 8 from J; bases not matched to a gene: 5. Per germline, CDR1 SGHNT and CDR2 YENEEA.

The chain uses TRBV7-9 and TRBJ1-1; 7 bases agree with TRBD1. The CDR3 length is 14 residues. Germline V gene lookup returns CDR1 SEHNR and CDR2 FQNEAQ (reference sequence). Trimming removed 5 bases from V and 3 bases from J; junction bases left unmatched: 6. The CDR3 loop is CASSTPTGHTEAFF. The DNA for the CDR3 is TGTGCCAGCAGCACCCCGACAGGGCACACTGAAGCTTTCTTT.

The chain combines TRBV2 with TRBJ2-1; 11 nucleotides line up with TRBD2. The V gene's germline CDR1 is SNHLY and CDR2 FYNNEI. V lost 3 bases and J lost 5; bases outside the gene matches: 9. This CDR3 spans 17 amino acids. CDR3 nucleotides: TGTGCCAGCAGTGAGTGGTTAGCGGGGGGGATCCACAATGAGCAGTTCTTC. It specifies CASSEWLAGGIHNEQFF.

V gene TRBV4-1 combines with J gene TRBJ1-4; TRBD1 aligns across 9 bases. The V segment lost 6 bases and the J segment 8 bases; nucleotides outside the gene matches: 7. Looked up from germline, CDR1 is MGHRA and CDR2 is YSYEKL. The CDR3 length is 14 residues. CDR3: CASSLQGAREKLFF. The CDR3 DNA reads as TGCGCCAGCAGTCTACAGGGGGCTAGGGAAAAACTGTTTTTT.

The chain uses TRBV13 and TRBJ1-4, with no clear D. Germline CDR1 is PRHDT and CDR2 is FYEKMQ (reference sequence). Deletions cut 0 bases from V and 7 bases from J, with 15 bases between. The CDR3 has 16 amino acids. The CDR3 spells CASSLGQASPSEKLFF. CDR3 sequence (DNA): TGTGCCAGCAGCTTAGGCCAAGCAAGTCCTTCTGAAAAACTGTTTTTT.

This chain uses TRBV28 with TRBJ1-5, with a weak D call TRBD1 (6 bases). The CDR3 contains 15 residues. Germline V CDR1 and CDR2: MDHEN, SYDVKM. The V end lost 6 bases, the J end lost 0 bases, and 12 bases lay between the germline ends. CDR3 residues: CASSTGTTSNQPQHF. CDR3 DNA: TGTGCCAGCAGCACGGGGACAACTAGCAATCAGCCCCAGCATTTT.